A single sample is the source of the 19 T cell receptor beta chains below, sequenced in a study of identical twins. TCRdb recomputed calls from the 5' RACE reads with MiXCR, one row per CDR3 protein. The table records 500,000 to 550,000 distinct CDR3 sequences, under 25% of them present only once. These sequences were also reported in another study, on yellow fever vaccine responses in identical twins.

The sequenced sample was CD4+ T cells sorted from blood. All receptors derive from a woman aged 18 to 35 in good health.

Only a few counts were recorded for this clonotype. The chain is built from TRBV12-3 or TRBV12-4 and TRBJ1-3; D gene ambiguous. V was trimmed by 5 bases and J by 3 bases, leaving 14 bases between them. This CDR3 region has 15 residues. The chain's CDR3 is CASSIFGGGGNTIYF. The DNA of the CDR3 is TGTGCCAGCAGTATCTTTGGAGGCGGTGGAAACACCATATATTTT.

The V gene is TRBV13, the J gene TRBJ2-1, with TRBD2 identical over 9 bases. Per germline, CDR1 PRHDT and CDR2 FYEKMQ (reference sequence). V lost 1 base and J lost 5; bases outside the gene matches: 6. CDR3 length: 16 residues. In DNA, the CDR3 is TGTGCCAGCAGCTTAGTAGCGGGAGAGTGGGACAATGAGCAGTTCTTC. Amino acid sequence: CASSLVAGEWDNEQFF.

V usage is TRBV12-3 or TRBV12-4 and J usage is TRBJ2-3; D unresolved. The CDR3 is made up of 13 amino acids. Trimming took 7 bases from V and 2 from J, leaving 10 bases between them. In DNA, the CDR3 is TGTGCCAGCACCTCTGCTCTCACAGATACGCAGTATTTT. It codes for CASTSALTDTQYF.

The chain has TRBV2 and TRBJ2-3; TRBD1 matches at 7 bases. The J segment lost 0 bases and the V segment lost 6 bases, leaving 9 bases of the junction unmatched. This CDR3 comprises 16 residues. The V gene's germline CDR1 is SNHLY and CDR2 FYNNEI. CDR3 bases: TGTGCCAGCAGGACAGGGCAGACGACTAGCACAGATACGCAGTATTTT. Residues: CASRTGQTTSTDTQYF.

This clonotype was seen a few times. CDR3 DNA: TGTGCCAGCAGCCTTCCTAGCGGGATTCTTGATACGCAGTATTTT. Translated, it gives CASSLPSGILDTQYF. This chain links TRBV14 with TRBJ2-3; 9 bases fit TRBD2. From germline, CDR1 is SGHDN and CDR2 FVKESK. The junction had 8 bases not matched to a gene; V was cut back by 4 bases and J by 6 bases. This CDR3 has 15 amino acids.

This clonotype was counted between two and nine times. The gene calls are TRBV11-2 and TRBJ2-7, with a possible D match to TRBD2 (6 bases). The ends were cut back, 6 bases at V and 3 bases at J, with 18 bases in the middle. The germline CDR1 and CDR2 sequences are SGHAT and FQNNGV. This CDR3 contains 15 residues. DNA of the CDR3: TGTGCCAGCAGTGGAGGGTTGGGGATCCACTACGAGCAGTACGTC. The encoded protein is CASSGGLGIHYEQYV.

This clonotype has just a few counts. The rearrangement uses TRBV5-1 and TRBJ2-5; D is ambiguous. The CDR3 extends over 18 amino acids. V was clipped by 1 base and J by 4 bases, with 23 bases between them. The germline V gene encodes CDR1 SGHRS and CDR2 YFSETQ. The CDR3 loop is CASSLRPAKGGERETQYF. CDR3 DNA: TGCGCCAGCAGCTTGCGCCCCGCAAAGGGCGGAGAGCGAGAGACCCAGTACTTC.

This rearrangement joins TRBV12-3 or TRBV12-4 to TRBJ2-3; 10 nucleotides align to TRBD2. With 7 bases clipped from V and 8 bases from J, the junction kept 21 bases outside the gene matches. There are 18 residues in the CDR3. CDR3 bases: TGTGCCAGCACCATCTTGGTGGTTCTAGCGGGAGAAAATCGTACGCAGTATTTT. Protein: CASTILVVLAGENRTQYF.

This clonotype was detected many times. The CDR3 DNA sequence: TGCGCCAGCAGCACGGGACTAGCGGGGAGTAATGAACCTTACAATGAGCAGTTCTTC. Protein: CASSTGLAGSNEPYNEQFF. The J gene is TRBJ2-1, the V gene TRBV5-1; TRBD2 aligns across 13 bases. The V segment lost 4 bases and the J segment 4 bases; nucleotides outside the gene matches: 14. This CDR3 region has 19 residues. CDR1 and CDR2 (germline): SGHRS, YFSETQ.

The chain uses TRBV12-3 or TRBV12-4 and TRBJ2-2; D is unresolved. This CDR3 has 12 amino acids. V shed 5 bases and J shed 5 bases, with 6 bases lying between them. The CDR3 protein is CASSTGTGELFF. For the CDR3, the DNA is TGTGCCAGCAGTACCGGGACCGGGGAGCTGTTTTTT.

This clonotype was seen a few times. V is TRBV12-3 or TRBV12-4 and J is TRBJ1-4, with a possible D match to TRBD1 (6 bases). CDR3 length: 14 residues. V lost 4 bases and J 8 bases, leaving 14 bases between the germline ends. DNA for the CDR3: TGTGCCAGCAGTTCACAGGGACGGGGCGAAAAACTGTTTTTT. Its translation is CASSSQGRGEKLFF.

This clonotype was observed a handful of times. The CDR3 sequence is CAISEFVDLNSPLHF. The DNA for the CDR3 is TGTGCCATCAGTGAGTTTGTGGACCTAAATTCACCCCTCCACTTT. The J gene is TRBJ1-6, the V gene TRBV10-3, with D hard to call. This CDR3 is 15 amino acids long. V lost 1 base and J 7 bases, leaving 11 bases between the germline ends. The V gene's germline CDR1 is ENHRY and CDR2 SYGVKD.

The J gene is TRBJ2-3, the V gene TRBV12-3 or TRBV12-4; 16 bases map to TRBD2. The length of the CDR3 is 14 residues. With V trimmed by 7 bases and J by 14 bases, 9 bases remained unmatched. CDR3: CASTIGTSGRAGYF. In nucleotides, the CDR3 is TGTGCCAGCACCATTGGGACTAGCGGGAGGGCCGGGTATTTT.

The rearrangement links TRBV5-1 to TRBJ2-2; 11 bases agree with TRBD1. Germline trimming cut 4 bases from V and 5 bases from J; bases unmatched to any gene: 7. The CDR3 runs 16 residues. CDR1 is SGHRS, CDR2 YFSETQ, per germline. The CDR3 nucleotides are TGCGCCAGCAGCCGGACAGGGGGCGCGGGGACCGGGGAGCTGTTTTTT. It yields the protein CASSRTGGAGTGELFF.

This clonotype was seen many times. J is TRBJ2-1 and V is TRBV5-1; D is unresolved. Germline assignment: CDR1 SGHRS and CDR2 YFSETQ. V lost 0 bases, J lost 1 base, and 8 bases lay in between. CDR3 size: 15 residues. The CDR3 DNA follows: TGCGCCAGCAGCTTGGGAGAGTCGTCCTACAATGAGCAGTTCTTC. It encodes CASSLGESSYNEQFF.

The CDR3 region has the DNA TGCAGTGCTAGGGGACAGGCCGAGGCGGTCTACGAGCAGTACGTC. As protein: CSARGQAEAVYEQYV. This sequence joins TRBV20-1 and TRBJ2-7; 8 nucleotides align to TRBD1. Losses at the gene ends were 3 bases for V and 3 bases for J; bases not matched to a gene: 10. Germline CDR1 reads DFQATT; CDR2 reads SNEGSKA (reference sequence). CDR3 length equals 15 residues.

This chain connects TRBV27 to TRBJ2-1; 11 bases map to TRBD2. The CDR3 extends over 15 amino acids. In germline, CDR1 is MNHEY, CDR2 SMNVEV (reference sequence). V shed 8 bases and J 7 bases; nucleotides not matched to a gene: 10. The CDR3 protein is CASRSGRALWNEQFF. In DNA, the CDR3 is TGTGCCAGCCGTAGCGGGAGGGCCCTGTGGAATGAGCAGTTCTTC.

The chain has TRBV5-1 and TRBJ2-7; no clear D. The length of the CDR3 is 13 residues. CDR1 SGHRS and CDR2 YFSETQ come from the germline V gene. The V end lost 2 bases, the J end lost 2 bases, and 8 bases lay between the germline ends. The CDR3: CASSFHTTYEQYF. CDR3 in DNA: TGCGCCAGCAGCTTCCACACAACCTACGAGCAGTACTTC.

This clonotype came up a few times. The chain couples TRBV6-1 to TRBJ2-5; maybe TRBD1 (5 bases). This CDR3 contains 14 residues. V was trimmed by 6 bases and J by 5 bases, leaving 16 bases between them. The germline V gene has CDR1 MNHNS and CDR2 SASEGT. The CDR3 loop reads CASSLGAQRETQYF. Here the CDR3 DNA reads TGTGCCAGCAGCCTTGGGGCTCAGAGGGAGACCCAGTACTTC.